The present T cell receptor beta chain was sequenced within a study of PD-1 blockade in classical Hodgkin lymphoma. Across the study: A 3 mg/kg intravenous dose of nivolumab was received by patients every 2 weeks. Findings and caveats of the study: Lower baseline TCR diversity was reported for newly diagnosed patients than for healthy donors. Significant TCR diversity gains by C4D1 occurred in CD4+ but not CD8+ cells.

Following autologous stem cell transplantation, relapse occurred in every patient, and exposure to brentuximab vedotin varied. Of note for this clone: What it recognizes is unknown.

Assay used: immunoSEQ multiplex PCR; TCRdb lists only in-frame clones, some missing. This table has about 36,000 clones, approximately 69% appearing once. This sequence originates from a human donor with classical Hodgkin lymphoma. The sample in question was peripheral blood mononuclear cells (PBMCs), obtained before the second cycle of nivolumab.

DNA of the CDR3: TGTGCCAGCGGGGGACAGGGGCGGGGATATAATTCACCCCTCCACTTT. Translated, it gives CASGGQGRGYNSPLHF. The rearrangement joins TRBV27 to TRBJ1-6; 10 bases line up with TRBD1. CDR1 MNHEY and CDR2 SMNVEV come from the germline V gene (reference sequence). The CDR3 totals 16 residues. V lost 8 bases, J lost 4 bases, and 8 bases stayed unmatched.